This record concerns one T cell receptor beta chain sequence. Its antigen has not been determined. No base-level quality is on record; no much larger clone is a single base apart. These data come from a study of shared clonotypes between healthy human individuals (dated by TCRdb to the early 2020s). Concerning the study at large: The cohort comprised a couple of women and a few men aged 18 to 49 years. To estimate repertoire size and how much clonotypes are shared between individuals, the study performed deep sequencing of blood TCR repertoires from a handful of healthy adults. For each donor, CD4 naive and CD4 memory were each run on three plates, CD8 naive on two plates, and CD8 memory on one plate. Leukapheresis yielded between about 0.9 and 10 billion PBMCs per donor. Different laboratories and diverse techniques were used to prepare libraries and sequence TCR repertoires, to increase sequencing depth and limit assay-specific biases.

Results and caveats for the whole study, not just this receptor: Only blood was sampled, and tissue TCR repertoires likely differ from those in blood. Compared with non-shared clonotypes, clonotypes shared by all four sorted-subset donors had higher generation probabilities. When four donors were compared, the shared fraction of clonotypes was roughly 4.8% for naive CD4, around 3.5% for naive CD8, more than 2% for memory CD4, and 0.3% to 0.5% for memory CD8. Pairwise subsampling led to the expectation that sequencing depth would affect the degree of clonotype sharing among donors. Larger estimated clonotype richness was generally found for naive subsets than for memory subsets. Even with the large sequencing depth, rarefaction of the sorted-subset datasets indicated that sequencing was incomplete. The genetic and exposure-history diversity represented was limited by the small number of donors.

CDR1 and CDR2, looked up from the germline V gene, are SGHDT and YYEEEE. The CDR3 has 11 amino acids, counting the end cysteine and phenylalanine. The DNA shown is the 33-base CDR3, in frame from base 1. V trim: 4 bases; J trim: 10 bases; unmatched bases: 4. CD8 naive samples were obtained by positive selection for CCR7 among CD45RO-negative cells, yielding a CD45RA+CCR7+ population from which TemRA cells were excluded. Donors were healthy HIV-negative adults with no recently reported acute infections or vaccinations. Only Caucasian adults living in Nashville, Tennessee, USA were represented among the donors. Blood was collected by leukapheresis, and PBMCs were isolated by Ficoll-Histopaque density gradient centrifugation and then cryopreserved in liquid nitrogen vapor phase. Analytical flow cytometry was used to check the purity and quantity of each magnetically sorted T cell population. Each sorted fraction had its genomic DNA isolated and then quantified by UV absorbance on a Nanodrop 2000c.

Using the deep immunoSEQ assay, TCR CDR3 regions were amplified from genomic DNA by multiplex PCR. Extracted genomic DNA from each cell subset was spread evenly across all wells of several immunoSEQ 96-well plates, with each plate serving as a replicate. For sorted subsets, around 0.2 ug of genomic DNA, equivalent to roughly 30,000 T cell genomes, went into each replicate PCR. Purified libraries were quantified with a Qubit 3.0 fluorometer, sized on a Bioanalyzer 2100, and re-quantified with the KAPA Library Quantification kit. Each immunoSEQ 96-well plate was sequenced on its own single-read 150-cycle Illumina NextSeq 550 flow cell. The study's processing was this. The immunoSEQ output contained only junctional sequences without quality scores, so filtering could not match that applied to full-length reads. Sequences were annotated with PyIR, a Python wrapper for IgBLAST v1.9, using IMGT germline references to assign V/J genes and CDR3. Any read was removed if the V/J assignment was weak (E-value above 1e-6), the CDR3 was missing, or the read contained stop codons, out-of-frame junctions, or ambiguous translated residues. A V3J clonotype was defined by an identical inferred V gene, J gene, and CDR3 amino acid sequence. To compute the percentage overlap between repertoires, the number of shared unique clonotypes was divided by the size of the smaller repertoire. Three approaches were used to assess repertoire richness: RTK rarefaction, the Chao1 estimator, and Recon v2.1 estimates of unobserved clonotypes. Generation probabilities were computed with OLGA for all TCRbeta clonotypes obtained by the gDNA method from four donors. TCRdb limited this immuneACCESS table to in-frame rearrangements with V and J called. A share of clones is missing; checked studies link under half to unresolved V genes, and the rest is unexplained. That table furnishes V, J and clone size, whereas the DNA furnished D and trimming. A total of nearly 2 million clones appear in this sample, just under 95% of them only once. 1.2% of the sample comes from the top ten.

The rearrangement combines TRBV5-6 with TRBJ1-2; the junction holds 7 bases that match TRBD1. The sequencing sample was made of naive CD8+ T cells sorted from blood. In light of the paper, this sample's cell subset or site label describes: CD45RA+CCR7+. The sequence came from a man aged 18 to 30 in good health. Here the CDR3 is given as CASSPTGIYTF. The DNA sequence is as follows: TGTGCCAGCAGCCCGACAGGGATCTACACCTTC.